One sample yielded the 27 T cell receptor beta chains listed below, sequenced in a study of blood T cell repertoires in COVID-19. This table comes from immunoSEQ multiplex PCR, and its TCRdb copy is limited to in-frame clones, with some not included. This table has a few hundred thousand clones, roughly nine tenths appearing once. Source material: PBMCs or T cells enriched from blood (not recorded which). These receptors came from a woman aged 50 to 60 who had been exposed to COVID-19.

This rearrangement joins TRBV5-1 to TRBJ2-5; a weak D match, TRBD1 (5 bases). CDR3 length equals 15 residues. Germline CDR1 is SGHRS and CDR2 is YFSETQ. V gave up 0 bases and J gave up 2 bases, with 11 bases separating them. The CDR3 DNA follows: TGCGCCAGCAGCTTGGGGTCAGGGCCACAAGAGACCCAGTACTTC. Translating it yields CASSLGSGPQETQYF.

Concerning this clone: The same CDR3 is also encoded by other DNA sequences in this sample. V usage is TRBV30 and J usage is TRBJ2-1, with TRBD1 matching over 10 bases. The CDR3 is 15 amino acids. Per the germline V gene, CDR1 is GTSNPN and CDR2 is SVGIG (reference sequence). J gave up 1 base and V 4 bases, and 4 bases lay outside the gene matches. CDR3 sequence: CAWTGQGVSYNEQFF. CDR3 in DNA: TGTGCCTGGACAGGACAGGGGGTTTCCTACAATGAGCAGTTCTTC.

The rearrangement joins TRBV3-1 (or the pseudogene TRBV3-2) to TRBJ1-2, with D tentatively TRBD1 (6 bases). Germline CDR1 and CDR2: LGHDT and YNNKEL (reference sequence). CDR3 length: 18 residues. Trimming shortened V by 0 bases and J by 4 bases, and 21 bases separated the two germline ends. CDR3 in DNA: TGTGCCAGCAGCCAAGATTCCTCCCCACGACAGGATGGCTATGGCTACACCTTC. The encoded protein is CASSQDSSPRQDGYGYTF.

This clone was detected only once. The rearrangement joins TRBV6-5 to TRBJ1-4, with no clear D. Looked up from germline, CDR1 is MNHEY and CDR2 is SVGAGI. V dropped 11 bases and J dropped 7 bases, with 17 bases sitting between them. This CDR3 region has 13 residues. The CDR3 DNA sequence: TGTGCCGGTACAAGGAGGGTAGGTGAAAAACTGTTTTTT. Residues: CAGTRRVGEKLFF.

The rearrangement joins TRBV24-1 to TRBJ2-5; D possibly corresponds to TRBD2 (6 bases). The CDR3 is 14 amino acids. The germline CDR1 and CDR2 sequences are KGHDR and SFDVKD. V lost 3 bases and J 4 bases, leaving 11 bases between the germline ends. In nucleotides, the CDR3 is TGTGCCACCAGTGATCCCACTAGCATAGAGACCCAGTACTTC. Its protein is CATSDPTSIETQYF.

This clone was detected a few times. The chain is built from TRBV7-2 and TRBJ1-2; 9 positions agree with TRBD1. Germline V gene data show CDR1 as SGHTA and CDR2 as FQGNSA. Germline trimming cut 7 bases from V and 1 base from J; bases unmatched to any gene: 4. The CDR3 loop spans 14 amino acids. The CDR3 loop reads CASNPGQGNYGYTF. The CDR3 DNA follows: TGTGCCAGCAATCCGGGACAGGGTAACTATGGCTACACCTTC.

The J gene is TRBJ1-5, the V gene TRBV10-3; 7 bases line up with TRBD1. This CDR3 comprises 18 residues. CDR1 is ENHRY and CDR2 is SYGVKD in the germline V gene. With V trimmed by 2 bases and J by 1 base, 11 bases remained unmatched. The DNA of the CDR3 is TGTGCCATCAGTGAGCGAGACAGGGTCGGTTCGAGCAATCAGCCCCAGCATTTT. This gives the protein CAISERDRVGSSNQPQHF.

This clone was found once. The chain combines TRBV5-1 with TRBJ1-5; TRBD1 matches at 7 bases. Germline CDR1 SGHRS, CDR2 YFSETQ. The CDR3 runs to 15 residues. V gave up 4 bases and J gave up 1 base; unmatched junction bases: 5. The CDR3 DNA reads TGCGCCAGCAGCCCGACAGGGAAGAGCAATCAGCCCCAGCATTTT. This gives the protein CASSPTGKSNQPQHF.

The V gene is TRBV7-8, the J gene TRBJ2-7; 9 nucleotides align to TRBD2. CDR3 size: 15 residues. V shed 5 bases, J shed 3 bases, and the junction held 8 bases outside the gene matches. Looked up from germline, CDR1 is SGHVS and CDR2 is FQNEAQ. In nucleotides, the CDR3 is TGTGCCAGCAGCCGAGAGAGCGGGGGGAACTACGAGCAGTACTTC. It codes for CASSRESGGNYEQYF.

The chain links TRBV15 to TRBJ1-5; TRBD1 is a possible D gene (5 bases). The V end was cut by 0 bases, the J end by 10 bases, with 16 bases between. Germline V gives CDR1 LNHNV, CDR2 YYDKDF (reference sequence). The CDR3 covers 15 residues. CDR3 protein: CATSREVDSITPQHF. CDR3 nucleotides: TGTGCCACCAGCAGAGAAGTCGACAGTATCACCCCCCAGCATTTT.

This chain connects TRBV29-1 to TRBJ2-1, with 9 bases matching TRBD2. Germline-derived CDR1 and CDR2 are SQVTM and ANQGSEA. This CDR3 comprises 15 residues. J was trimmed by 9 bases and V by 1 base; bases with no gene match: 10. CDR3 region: CSVEGWARGGSEQFF. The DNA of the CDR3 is TGCAGCGTTGAAGGATGGGCGCGGGGGGGCTCTGAGCAGTTCTTC.

CDR3 sequence reads: CASSPGVRITGELFF. DNA of the CDR3: TGTGCCAGCAGCCCAGGGGTTCGTATCACCGGGGAGCTGTTTTTT. The V and J genes are TRBV27 and TRBJ2-2; D is possibly TRBD1 (6 bases). V was trimmed by 6 bases and J by 4 bases, leaving 15 bases between them. CDR3 length: 15 residues. The germline gives CDR1 MNHEY, CDR2 SMNVEV (reference sequence).

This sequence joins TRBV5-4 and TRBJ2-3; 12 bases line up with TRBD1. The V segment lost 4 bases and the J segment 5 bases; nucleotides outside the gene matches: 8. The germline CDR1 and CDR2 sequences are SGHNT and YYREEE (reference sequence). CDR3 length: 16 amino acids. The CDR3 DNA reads TGTGCCAGCAGCCCGGGGGGACAGGGGGCAAGAGATACGCAGTATTTT. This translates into CASSPGGQGARDTQYF.

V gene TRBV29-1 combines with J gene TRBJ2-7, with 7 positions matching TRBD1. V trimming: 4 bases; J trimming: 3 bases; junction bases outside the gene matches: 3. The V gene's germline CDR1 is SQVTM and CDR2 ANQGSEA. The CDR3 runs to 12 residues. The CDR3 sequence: CSVGDSNYEQYF. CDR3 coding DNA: TGCAGCGTTGGGGACAGTAACTACGAGCAGTACTTC.

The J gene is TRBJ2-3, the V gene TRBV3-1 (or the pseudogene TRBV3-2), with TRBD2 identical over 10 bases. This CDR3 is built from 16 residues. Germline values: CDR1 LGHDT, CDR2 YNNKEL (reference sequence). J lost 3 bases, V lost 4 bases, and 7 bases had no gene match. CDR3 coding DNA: TGTGCCAGCAGCCTACGGACTAGCGGAGCGACAGATACGCAGTATTTT. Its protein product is CASSLRTSGATDTQYF.

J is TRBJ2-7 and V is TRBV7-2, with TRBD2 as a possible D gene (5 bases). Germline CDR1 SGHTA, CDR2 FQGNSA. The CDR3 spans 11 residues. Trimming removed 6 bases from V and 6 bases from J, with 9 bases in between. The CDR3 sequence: CASSNGIEQYF. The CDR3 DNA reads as TGTGCCAGCAGTAACGGGATCGAGCAGTACTTC.

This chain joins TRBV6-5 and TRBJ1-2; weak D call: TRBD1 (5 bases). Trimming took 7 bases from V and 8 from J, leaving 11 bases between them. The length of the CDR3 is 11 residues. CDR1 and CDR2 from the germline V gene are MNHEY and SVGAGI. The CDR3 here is CASTQGWGYTF. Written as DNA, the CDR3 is TGTGCCAGCACCCAGGGTTGGGGCTACACCTTC.

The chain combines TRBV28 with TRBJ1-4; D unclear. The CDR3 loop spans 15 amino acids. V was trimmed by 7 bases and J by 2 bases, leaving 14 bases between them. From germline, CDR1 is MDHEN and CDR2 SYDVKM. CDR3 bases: TGTGCCAGCAAGGTCGTGGGGAGCACTAATGAAAAACTGTTTTTT. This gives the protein CASKVVGSTNEKLFF.

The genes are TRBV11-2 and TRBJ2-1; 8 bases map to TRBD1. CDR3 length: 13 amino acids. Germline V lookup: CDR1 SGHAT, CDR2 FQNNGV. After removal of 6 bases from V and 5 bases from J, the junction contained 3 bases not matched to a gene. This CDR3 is CASRETGDNEQFF. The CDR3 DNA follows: TGTGCCAGCAGGGAGACAGGGGACAATGAGCAGTTCTTC.

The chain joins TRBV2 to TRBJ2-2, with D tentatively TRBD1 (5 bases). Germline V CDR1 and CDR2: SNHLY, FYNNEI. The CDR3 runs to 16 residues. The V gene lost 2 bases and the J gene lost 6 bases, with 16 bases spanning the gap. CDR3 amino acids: CASSEQGAGSPGELFF. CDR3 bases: TGTGCCAGCAGTGAACAAGGGGCAGGTTCACCCGGGGAGCTGTTTTTT.

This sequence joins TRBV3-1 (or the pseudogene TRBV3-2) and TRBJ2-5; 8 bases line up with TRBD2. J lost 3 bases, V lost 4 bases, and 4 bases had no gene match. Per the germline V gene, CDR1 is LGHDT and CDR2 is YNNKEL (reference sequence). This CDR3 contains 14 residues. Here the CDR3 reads CASSPYGGEETQYF. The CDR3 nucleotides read TGTGCCAGCAGCCCCTACGGGGGGGAAGAGACCCAGTACTTC.

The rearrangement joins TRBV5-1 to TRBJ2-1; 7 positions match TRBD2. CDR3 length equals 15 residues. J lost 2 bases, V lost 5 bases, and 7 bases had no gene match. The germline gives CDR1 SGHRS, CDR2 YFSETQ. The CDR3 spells CASRGEAGAYNEQFF. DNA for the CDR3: TGCGCCAGCAGGGGCGAGGCGGGGGCCTACAATGAGCAGTTCTTC.

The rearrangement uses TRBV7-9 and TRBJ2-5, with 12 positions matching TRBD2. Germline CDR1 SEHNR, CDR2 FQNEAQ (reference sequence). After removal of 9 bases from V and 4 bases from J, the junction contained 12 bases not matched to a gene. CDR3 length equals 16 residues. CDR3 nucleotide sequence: TGTGCCAGTACGTACCCTAGCGGGGGGGCAGGAGAGACCCAGTACTTC. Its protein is CASTYPSGGAGETQYF.

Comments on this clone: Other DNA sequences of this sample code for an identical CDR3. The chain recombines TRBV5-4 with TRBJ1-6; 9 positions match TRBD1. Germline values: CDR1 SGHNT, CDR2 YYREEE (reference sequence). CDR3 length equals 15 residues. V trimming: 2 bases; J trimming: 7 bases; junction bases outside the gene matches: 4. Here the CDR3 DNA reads TGTGCCAGCAGCTTAGAACAGGGGGCGAATTCACCCCTCCACTTT. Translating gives CASSLEQGANSPLHF.

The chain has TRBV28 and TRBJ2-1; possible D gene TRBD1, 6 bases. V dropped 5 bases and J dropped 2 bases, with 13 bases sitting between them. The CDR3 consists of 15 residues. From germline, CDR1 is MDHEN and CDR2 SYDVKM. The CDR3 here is CASSNTRTAYNEQFF. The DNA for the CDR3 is TGTGCCAGCAGTAACACCAGGACAGCCTACAATGAGCAGTTCTTC.

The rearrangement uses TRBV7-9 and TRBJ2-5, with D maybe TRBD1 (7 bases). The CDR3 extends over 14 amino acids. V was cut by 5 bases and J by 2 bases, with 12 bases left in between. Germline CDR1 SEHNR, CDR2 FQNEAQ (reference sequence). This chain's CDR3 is CASSPRGAQETQYF. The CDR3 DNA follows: TGTGCCAGCAGCCCCAGGGGGGCTCAAGAGACCCAGTACTTC.

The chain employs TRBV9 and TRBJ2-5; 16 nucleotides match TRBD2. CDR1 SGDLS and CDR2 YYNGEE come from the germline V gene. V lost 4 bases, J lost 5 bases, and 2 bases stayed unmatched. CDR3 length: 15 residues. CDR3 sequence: CASSLGLAGGETQYF. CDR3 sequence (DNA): TGTGCCAGCAGCCTGGGACTAGCGGGGGGGGAGACCCAGTACTTC.